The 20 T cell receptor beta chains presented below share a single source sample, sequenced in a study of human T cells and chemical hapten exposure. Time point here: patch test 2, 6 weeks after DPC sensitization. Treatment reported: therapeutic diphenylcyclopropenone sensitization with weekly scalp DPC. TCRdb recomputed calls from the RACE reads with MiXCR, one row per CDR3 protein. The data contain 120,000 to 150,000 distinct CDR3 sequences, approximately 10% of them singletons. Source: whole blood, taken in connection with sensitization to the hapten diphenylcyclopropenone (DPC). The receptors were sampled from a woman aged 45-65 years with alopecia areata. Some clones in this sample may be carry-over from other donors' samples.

The CDR3 coding sequence is TGTGCCAGCAGCAAGGGACTAGCGGGAGTTTACGAGCAGTACTTC. Residues: CASSKGLAGVYEQYF. The genes are TRBV7-2 and TRBJ2-7, with TRBD2 identical over 14 bases. The trim removed 5 bases at V and 4 bases at J, leaving 4 bases unmatched. The CDR3 is made up of 15 amino acids. The germline V gene has CDR1 SGHTA and CDR2 FQGNSA.

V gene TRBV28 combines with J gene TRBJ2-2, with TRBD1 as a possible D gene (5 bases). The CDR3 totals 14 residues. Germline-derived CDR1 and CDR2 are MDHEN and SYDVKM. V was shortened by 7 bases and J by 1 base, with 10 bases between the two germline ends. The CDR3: CASMGQKNTGELFF. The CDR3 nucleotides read TGTGCCAGCATGGGGCAGAAGAACACCGGGGAGCTGTTTTTT. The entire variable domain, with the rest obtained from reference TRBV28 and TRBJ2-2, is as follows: DVKVTQSSRYLVKRTGEKVFLECVQDMDHENMFWYRQDPGLGLRLIYFSYDVKMKEKGDIPEGYSVSREKKERFSLILESASTNQTSMYLCASMGQKNTGELFFGEGSRLTVL.

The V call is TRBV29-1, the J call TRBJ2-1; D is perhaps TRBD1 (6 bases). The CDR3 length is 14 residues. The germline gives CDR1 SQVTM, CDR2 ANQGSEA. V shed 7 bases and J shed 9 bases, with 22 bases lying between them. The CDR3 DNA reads TGCAGCGCCCTACAGGGCTCGCCCGCCAGTGAGCAGTTCTTC. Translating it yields CSALQGSPASEQFF.

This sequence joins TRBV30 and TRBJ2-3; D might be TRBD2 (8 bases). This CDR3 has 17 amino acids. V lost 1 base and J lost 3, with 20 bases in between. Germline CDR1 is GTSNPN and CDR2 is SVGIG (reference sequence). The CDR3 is CAWSEGALAGWTDTQYF. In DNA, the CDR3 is TGTGCCTGGAGTGAGGGGGCGTTAGCGGGATGGACAGATACGCAGTATTTT.

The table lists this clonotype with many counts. The CDR3 DNA reads TGTGCCAGCAGAGGGACAGGACTGATGGGGACCCAGTACTTC. Amino acids: CASRGTGLMGTQYF. V usage is TRBV28 and J usage is TRBJ2-5; the match to TRBD1 covers 8 bases. The CDR3 has 14 amino acids. Trimming removed 6 bases from V and 7 bases from J; junction bases left unmatched: 10. The germline V gene encodes CDR1 MDHEN and CDR2 SYDVKM.

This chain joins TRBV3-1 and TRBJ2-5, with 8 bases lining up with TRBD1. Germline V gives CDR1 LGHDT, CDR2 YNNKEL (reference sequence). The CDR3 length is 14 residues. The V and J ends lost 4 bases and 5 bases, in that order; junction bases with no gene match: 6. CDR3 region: CASSPRQGRETQYF. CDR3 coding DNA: TGTGCCAGCAGCCCCCGACAGGGGCGGGAGACCCAGTACTTC.

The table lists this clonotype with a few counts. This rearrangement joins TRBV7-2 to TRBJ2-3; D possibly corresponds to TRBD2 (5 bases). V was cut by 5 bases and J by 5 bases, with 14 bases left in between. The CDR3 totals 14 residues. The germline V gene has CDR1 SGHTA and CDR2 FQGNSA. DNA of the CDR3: TGTGCCAGCAGCCCGCGAAGAGGAGGAGATACGCAGTATTTT. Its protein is CASSPRRGGDTQYF.

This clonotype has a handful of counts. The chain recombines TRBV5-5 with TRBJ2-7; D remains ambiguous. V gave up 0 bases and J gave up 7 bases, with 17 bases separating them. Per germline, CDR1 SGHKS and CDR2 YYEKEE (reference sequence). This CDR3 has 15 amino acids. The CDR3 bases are TGTGCCAGCAGCTTGGCCCCGGCAGGTTTCGAGGAGCAGTACTTC. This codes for CASSLAPAGFEEQYF.

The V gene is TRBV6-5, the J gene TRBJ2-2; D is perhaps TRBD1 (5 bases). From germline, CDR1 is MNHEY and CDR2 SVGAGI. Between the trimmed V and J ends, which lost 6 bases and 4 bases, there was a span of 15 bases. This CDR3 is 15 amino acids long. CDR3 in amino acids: CASSSQGASTGELFF. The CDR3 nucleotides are TGTGCCAGCAGCTCCCAGGGCGCGAGCACCGGGGAGCTGTTTTTT.

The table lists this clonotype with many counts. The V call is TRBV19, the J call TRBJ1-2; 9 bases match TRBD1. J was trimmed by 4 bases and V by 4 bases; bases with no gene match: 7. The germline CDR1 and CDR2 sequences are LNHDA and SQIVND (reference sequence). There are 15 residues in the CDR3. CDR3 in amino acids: CASSNPQGAIYGYTF. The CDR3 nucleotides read TGTGCCAGTAGTAACCCACAGGGGGCCATCTATGGCTACACCTTC. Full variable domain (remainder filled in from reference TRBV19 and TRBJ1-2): DGGITQSPKYLFRKEGQNVTLSCEQNLNHDAMYWYRQDPGQGLRLIYYSQIVNDFQKGDIAEGYSVSREKKESFPLTVTSAQKNPTAFYLCASSNPQGAIYGYTFGSGTRLTVV.

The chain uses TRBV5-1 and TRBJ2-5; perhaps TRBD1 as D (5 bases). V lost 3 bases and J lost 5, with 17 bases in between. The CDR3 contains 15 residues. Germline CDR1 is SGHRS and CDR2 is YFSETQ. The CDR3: CASSSQSGMGETQYF. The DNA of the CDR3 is TGCGCCAGCAGCTCTCAATCAGGGATGGGGGAGACCCAGTACTTC.

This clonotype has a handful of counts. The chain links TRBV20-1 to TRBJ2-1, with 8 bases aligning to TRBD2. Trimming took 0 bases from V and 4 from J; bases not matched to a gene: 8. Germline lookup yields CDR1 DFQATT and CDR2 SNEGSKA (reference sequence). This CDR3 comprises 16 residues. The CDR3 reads CSARDPLGRVYNEQFF. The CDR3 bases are TGCAGTGCTAGAGACCCCCTCGGGAGGGTATACAATGAGCAGTTCTTC.

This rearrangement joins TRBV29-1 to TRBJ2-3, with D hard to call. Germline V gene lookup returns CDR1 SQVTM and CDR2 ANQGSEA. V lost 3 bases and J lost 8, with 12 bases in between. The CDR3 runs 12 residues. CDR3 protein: CSVEESSFTQYF. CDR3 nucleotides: TGCAGCGTTGAGGAGTCCTCCTTTACGCAGTATTTT.

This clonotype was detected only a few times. In DNA, the CDR3 is TGTGCCAGCAGTTCCAAAGGACAGGGTTCCTACGAGCAGTACTTC. Translation gives CASSSKGQGSYEQYF. The rearrangement links TRBV6-6 to TRBJ2-7, with 8 bases that match TRBD1. Germline CDR1 is MNHNY and CDR2 is SVGAGI (reference sequence). The V gene end was trimmed by 4 bases and the J gene end by 1 base; junction bases not matched to a gene: 6. The CDR3 loop spans 15 amino acids.

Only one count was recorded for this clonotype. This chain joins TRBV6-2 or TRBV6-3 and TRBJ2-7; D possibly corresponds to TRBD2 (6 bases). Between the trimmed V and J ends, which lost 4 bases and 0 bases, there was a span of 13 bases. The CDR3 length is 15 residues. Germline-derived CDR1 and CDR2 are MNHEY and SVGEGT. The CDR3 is CASSFRDFTSYEQYF. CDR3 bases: TGTGCCAGCAGTTTCCGGGACTTTACCTCCTACGAGCAGTACTTC.

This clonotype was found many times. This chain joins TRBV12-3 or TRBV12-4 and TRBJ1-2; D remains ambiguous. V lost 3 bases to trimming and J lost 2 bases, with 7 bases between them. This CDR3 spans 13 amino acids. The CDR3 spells CASSFGENYGYTF. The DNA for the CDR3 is TGTGCCAGCAGTTTTGGAGAGAACTATGGCTACACCTTC.

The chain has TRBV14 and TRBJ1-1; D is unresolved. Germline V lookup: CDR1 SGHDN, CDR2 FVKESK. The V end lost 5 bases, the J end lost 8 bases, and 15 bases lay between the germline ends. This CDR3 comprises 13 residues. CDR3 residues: CASSISSPGEAFF. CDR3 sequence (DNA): TGTGCCAGCAGCATATCCAGCCCGGGGGAAGCTTTCTTT.

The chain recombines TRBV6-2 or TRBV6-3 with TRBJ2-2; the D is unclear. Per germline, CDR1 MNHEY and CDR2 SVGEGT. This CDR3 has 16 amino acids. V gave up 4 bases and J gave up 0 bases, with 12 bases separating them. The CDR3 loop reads CASSSHGSANTGELFF. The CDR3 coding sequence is TGTGCCAGCAGTTCTCACGGCTCCGCGAACACCGGGGAGCTGTTTTTT.

The CDR3: CASSSTRIASGRSEQFF. The CDR3 bases are TGTGCCAGCAGTTCTACGCGGATCGCTAGCGGGAGAAGTGAGCAGTTCTTC. The genes are TRBV6-5 and TRBJ2-1; TRBD2 agrees at 10 bases. There are 17 residues in the CDR3. Germline CDR1 MNHEY, CDR2 SVGAGI. V gave up 4 bases and J gave up 9 bases; unmatched junction bases: 15.

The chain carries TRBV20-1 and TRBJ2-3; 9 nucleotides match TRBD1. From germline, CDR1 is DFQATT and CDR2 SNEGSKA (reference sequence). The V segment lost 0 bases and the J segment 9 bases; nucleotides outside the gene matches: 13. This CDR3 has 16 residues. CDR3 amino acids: CSARDPTGGNRETQYF. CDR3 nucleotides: TGCAGTGCTAGAGACCCCACAGGGGGCAATCGGGAAACGCAGTATTTT.